This T cell receptor (beta chain) was identified in a study of T-cell memory formation after mild COVID-19. Study summary: The two donors had largely donor-specific TCR clusters.

TCRdb re-analysed the 5' RACE reads in MiXCR, keeping a single row per CDR3 protein. The repertoire holds hundreds of thousands of distinct CDR3 sequences, about 20% seen once, with 20% to 25% in the top ten. Study-wide points: Several responding clones turned up in pre-infection memory, indicating that cross-reactive memory may have taken part. Contracting clones from day 15 to 85 showed balanced CD4/CD8; later expanders favored CD4+.

The ends were cut back, 2 bases at V and 7 bases at J, with 6 bases in the middle. The CDR3 has 12 residues. As to this clonotype: The antigen is undetermined.

Input material: PBMCs or a T cell subset sorted from them (not recorded which). The source is a man aged 18-30 years who had mild COVID-19 (a few samples of this study predate the infection). Cell type and time point are not known. The rearrangement uses TRBV12-3 or TRBV12-4 and TRBJ2-1; D is unclear. The CDR3 coding sequence is TGTGCCAGCAGTTTAAATGGGAATGAGCAGTTCTTC. As protein: CASSLNGNEQFF.